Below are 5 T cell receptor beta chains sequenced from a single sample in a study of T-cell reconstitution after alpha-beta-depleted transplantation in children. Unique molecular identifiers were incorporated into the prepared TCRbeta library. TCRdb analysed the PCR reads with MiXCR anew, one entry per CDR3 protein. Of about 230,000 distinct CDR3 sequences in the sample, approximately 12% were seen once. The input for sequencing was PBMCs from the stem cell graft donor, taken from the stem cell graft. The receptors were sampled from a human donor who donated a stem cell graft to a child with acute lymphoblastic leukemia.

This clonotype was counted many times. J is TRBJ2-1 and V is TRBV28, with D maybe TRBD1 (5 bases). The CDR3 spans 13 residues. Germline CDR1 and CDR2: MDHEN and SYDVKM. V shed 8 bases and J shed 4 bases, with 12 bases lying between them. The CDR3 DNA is TGTGCCAGCGCAAACTCAGGGTACAATGAGCAGTTCTTC. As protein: CASANSGYNEQFF.

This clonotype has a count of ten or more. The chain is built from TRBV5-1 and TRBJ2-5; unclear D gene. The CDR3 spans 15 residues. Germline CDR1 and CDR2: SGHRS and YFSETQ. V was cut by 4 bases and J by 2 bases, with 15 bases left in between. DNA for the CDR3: TGCGCCAGCAGCGATCCGGGTCGATTACAAGAGACCCAGTACTTC. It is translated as CASSDPGRLQETQYF.

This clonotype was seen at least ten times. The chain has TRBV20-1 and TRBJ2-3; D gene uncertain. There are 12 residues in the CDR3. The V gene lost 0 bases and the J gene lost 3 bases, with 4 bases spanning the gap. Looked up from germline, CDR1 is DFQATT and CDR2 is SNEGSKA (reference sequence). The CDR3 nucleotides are TGCAGTGCTAGAGATTGGACAGATACGCAGTATTTT. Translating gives CSARDWTDTQYF.

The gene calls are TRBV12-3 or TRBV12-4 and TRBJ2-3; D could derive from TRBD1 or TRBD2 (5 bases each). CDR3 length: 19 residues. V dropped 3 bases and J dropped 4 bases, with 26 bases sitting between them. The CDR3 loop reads CASSFGERGAWYSADTQYF. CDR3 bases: TGTGCCAGCAGTTTCGGGGAGAGGGGCGCCTGGTACAGCGCAGATACGCAGTATTTT.

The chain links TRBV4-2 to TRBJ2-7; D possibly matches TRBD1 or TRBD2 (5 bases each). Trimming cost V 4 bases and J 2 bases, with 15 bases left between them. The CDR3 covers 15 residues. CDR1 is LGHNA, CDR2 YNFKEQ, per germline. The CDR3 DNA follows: TGTGCCAGCAGCCCGGGGCTCCCCTCCGCCTACGAGCAGTACTTC. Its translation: CASSPGLPSAYEQYF.